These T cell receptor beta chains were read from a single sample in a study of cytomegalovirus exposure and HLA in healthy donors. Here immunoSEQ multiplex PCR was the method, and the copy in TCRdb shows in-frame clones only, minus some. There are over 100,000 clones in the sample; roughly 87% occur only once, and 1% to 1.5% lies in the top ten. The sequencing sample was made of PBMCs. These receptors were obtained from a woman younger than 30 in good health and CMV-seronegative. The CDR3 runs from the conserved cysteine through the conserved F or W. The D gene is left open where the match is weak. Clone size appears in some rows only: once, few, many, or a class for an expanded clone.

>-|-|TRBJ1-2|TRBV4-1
CASSQVDNINYGYTF
TGCGCCAGCAGCCAAGTAGACAATATTAACTATGGCTACACCTTC
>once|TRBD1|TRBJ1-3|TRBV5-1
CASSLTGDGNTIYF
TGCGCCAGCAGCTTAACAGGGGATGGAAACACCATATATTTT
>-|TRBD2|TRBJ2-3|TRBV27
CASRRTSGGLTVRLYF
TGTGCCAGCAGAAGGACTAGCGGGGGACTCACAGTCCGGCTGTATTTT
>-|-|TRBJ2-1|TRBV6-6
CASSLRSATGEQFF
TGTGCCAGCAGTTTACGGTCCGCTACGGGTGAGCAGTTCTTC
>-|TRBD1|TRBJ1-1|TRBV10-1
CASSGFGTGAYAEAFF
TGCGCCAGCAGTGGATTTGGGACAGGGGCATACGCTGAAGCTTTCTTT
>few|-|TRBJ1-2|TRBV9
CASSTGSRYTF
TGTGCCAGCAGCACAGGGTCTCGCTACACCTTC
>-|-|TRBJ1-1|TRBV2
CASSLTAGNTEAFF
TGTGCCAGCAGTCTCACCGCAGGGAACACTGAAGCTTTCTTT
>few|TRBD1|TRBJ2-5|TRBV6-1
CASSPMGQGAGTQYF
TGTGCCAGCAGCCCTATGGGACAGGGGGCCGGGACCCAGTACTTC
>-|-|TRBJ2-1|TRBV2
CASSAESGGNEQFF
TGTGCCAGCAGTGCGGAGTCCGGGGGCAATGAGCAGTTCTTC
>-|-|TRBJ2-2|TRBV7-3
CASRIGQTNTGELFF
TGTGCCAGCAGGATAGGACAGACGAACACCGGGGAGCTGTTTTTT
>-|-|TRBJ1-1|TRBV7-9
CASAWTLQNTEAFF
TGTGCCAGCGCCTGGACACTACAGAACACTGAAGCTTTCTTT
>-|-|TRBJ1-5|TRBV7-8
CASRPNSWGHQPQHF
TGTGCCAGCAGACCGAACTCATGGGGGCATCAGCCCCAGCATTTT
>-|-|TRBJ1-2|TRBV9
CASSVERVGVYGYTF
TGTGCCAGCAGCGTAGAGCGGGTGGGGGTCTATGGCTACACCTTC
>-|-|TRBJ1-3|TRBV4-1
CASSQEGAGTGNTIYF
TGCGCCAGCAGCCAAGAAGGTGCAGGAACTGGAAACACCATATATTTT
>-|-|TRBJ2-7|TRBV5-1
CASSPGDYEQYF
TGCGCCAGCAGCCCCGGGGATTACGAGCAGTACTTC
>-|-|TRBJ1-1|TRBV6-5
CASSYLQAGNTEAFF
TGTGCCAGCAGTTATCTTCAGGCAGGGAACACTGAAGCTTTCTTT
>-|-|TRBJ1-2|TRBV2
CASSEADGTIYGYTF
TGTGCCAGCAGTGAAGCGGATGGGACAATCTATGGCTACACCTTC
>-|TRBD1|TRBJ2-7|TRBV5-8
CASSREGTVYEQYF
TGTGCCAGCAGCCGGGAAGGGACAGTCTACGAGCAGTACTTC
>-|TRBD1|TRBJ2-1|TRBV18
CASSLLLDRGVFF
TGTGCCAGCTCACTCCTGCTGGACAGGGGGGTTTTCTTC
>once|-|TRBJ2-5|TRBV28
CASKSGIETQYF
TGTGCCAGCAAGTCGGGGATAGAGACCCAGTACTTC
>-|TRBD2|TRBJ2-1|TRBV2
CASSRTSGEQFF
TGTGCCAGCAGTCGCACTAGCGGCGAGCAGTTCTTC
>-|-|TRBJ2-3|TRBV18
CASSPLSSTDTQYF
TGTGCCAGCTCACCTTTGTCTAGCACAGATACGCAGTATTTT
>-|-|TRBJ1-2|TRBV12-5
CASGLSQGYGYTF
TGTGCTAGTGGTTTGTCACAGGGTTATGGCTACACCTTC
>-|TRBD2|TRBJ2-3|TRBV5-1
CASSWTSGGRTQYF
TGCGCCAGCAGCTGGACTAGCGGGGGTCGGACGCAGTATTTT
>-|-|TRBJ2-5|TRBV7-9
CASSLVRETQYF
TGTGCCAGCAGCTTAGTGAGGGAGACCCAGTACTTC
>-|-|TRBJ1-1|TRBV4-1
CASSQVGKVQGDEAFF
TGCGCCAGCAGCCAAGTTGGTAAGGTACAGGGCGATGAAGCTTTCTTT
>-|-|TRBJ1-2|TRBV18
CASSPQGPDGYTF
TGTGCCAGCTCACCACAGGGGCCCGATGGCTACACCTTC
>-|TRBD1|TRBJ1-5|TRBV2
CATRGPPGQGRGRSNQPQHF
TGTGCCACGAGGGGACCACCGGGACAGGGGAGGGGGCGAAGCAATCAGCCCCAGCATTTT
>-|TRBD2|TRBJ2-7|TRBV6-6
CASSYPIRGGNEQYF
TGTGCCAGCAGTTACCCTATTCGGGGGGGTAACGAGCAGTACTTC
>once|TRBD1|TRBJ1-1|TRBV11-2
CASSSPDRVRKAFF
TGTGCCAGCAGCTCCCCGGACAGGGTGAGGAAAGCTTTCTTT
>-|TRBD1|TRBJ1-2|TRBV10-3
CAISDRDRVGYTF
TGTGCCATCAGTGACCGGGACAGGGTTGGCTACACCTTC
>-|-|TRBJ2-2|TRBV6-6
CASSRVVGELFF
TGTGCCAGCAGCCGGGTCGTCGGGGAGCTGTTTTTT
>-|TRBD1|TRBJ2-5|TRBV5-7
CASSITKQGSTQETQYF
TGTGCCAGCAGCATAACGAAACAGGGGTCGACACAAGAGACCCAGTACTTC
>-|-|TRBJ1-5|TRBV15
CATSRDGGWGQPQHF
TGTGCCACCAGCAGAGATGGGGGGTGGGGCCAGCCCCAGCATTTT
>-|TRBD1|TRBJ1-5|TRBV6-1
CASSGRQGRAQPQHF
TGTGCCAGCAGTGGGCGACAGGGACGGGCTCAGCCCCAGCATTTT
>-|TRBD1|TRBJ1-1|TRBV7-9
CASSLGTGSSTEAFF
TGTGCCAGCAGCTTAGGGACAGGCTCTTCAACTGAAGCTTTCTTT
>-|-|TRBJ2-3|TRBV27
CASSSIDRNTTDTQYF
TGTGCCAGCAGCAGTATAGACAGGAACACCACAGATACGCAGTATTTT
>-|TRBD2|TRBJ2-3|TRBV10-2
CASSEYLAGGRGDTQYF
TGCGCCAGCAGTGAGTATCTAGCGGGGGGCCGAGGAGATACGCAGTATTTT
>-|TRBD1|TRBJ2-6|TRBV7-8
CASSPGEGQGPSGANVLTF
TGTGCCAGCAGCCCCGGGGAGGGACAGGGTCCCTCTGGGGCCAACGTCCTGACTTTC
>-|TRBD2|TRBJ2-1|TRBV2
CASRLAGGHMDEQFF
TGTGCCAGCAGACTAGCGGGGGGGCACATGGATGAGCAGTTCTTC
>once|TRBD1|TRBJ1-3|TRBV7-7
CASSAGGWGSGNTIYF
TGTGCTAGCAGCGCAGGGGGCTGGGGTTCTGGAAACACCATATATTTT
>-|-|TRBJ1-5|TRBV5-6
CASSSPLRDQPQHF
TGTGCCAGCAGCTCCCCCCTGAGAGATCAGCCCCAGCATTTT
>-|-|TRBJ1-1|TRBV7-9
CASSPGQTNTEAFF
TGTGCCAGCAGCCCCGGACAAACGAACACTGAAGCTTTCTTT
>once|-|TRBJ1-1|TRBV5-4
CASSSLGLPEAFF
TGTGCCAGCAGCTCCCTGGGGCTGCCTGAAGCTTTCTTT
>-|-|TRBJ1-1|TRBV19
CASSILNTEAFF
TGTGCCAGTAGTATTCTAAACACTGAAGCTTTCTTT
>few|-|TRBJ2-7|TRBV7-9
CASSFDYYEQYF
TGTGCCAGCAGCTTCGACTATTACGAGCAGTACTTC
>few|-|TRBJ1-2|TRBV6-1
CATGVYGYTF
TGTGCCACGGGGGTATATGGCTACACCTTC
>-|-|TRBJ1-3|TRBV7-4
CASSLATISGNTIYF
TGTGCCAGCAGCTTAGCAACAATCTCTGGAAACACCATATATTTT
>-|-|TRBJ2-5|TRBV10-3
CAIKHPGHDFLETQYF
TGTGCCATCAAGCACCCGGGACACGACTTTTTGGAGACCCAGTACTTC
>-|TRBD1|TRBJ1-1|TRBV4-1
CASSFSPGGTEAFF
TGCGCCAGCAGCTTCTCCCCAGGGGGGACTGAAGCTTTCTTT
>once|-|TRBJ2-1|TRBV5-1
CASKLDRSEQFF
TGCGCCAGCAAACTAGACAGGTCTGAGCAGTTCTTC
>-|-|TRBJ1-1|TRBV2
CATTSESHTEAFF
TGTGCCACAACTTCGGAGAGCCACACTGAAGCTTTCTTT
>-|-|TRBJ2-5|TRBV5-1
CASSLNSRGQETQYF
TGCGCCAGCAGCTTGAATAGTCGAGGCCAAGAGACCCAGTACTTC
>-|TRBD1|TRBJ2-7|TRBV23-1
CASSQKDRGPHEQYF
TGCGCCAGCAGTCAGAAAGACAGGGGGCCCCACGAGCAGTACTTC
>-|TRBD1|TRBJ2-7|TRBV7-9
CASSLLRTGSYEQYF
TGTGCCAGCAGCTTACTAAGGACAGGTTCCTACGAGCAGTACTTC
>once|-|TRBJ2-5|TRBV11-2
CASSPRRIQETQYF
TGTGCCAGCAGCCCCCGGAGAATACAAGAGACCCAGTACTTC
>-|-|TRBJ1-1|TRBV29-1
CSVDGTPDGAEAFF
TGCAGCGTTGACGGCACACCAGACGGGGCTGAAGCTTTCTTT
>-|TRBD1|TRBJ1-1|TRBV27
CANEPPDKTGGNEAFF
TGTGCCAACGAACCGCCCGACAAGACAGGGGGTAATGAAGCTTTCTTT
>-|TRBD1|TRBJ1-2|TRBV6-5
CASSLQGAHGYTF
TGTGCCAGCAGTCTACAGGGGGCCCATGGCTACACCTTC
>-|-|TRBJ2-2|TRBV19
CASSSQQRGWGTGELFF
TGTGCCAGTAGTTCCCAACAAAGGGGTTGGGGCACCGGGGAGCTGTTTTTT